These 27 T cell receptor beta chains were sequenced from one sample in a study of blood T cell repertoires in COVID-19. Sequenced by immunoSEQ multiplex PCR; TCRdb stores in-frame clones only, minus some. The sample shows fewer than 120,000 clones, about three quarters of them seen only once. Sequencing was performed on peripheral blood. These receptor sequences come from an elderly woman with active or convalescent COVID-19.

A single count supports this clone. V usage is TRBV12-5 and J usage is TRBJ1-5, with 7 nucleotides matching TRBD1. Germline V gene lookup returns CDR1 LGHNT and CDR2 FRNRAP. Trimming took 1 base from V and 6 from J; bases not matched to a gene: 12. The CDR3 loop spans 17 amino acids. CDR3 bases: TGTGCTAGTGGTTTGGCTCAGGACAGGTTTGGGGGTCAGCCCCAGCATTTT. Protein: CASGLAQDRFGGQPQHF.

The chain recombines TRBV28 with TRBJ2-2, with D tentatively TRBD1 (6 bases). Per the germline V gene, CDR1 is MDHEN and CDR2 is SYDVKM. The CDR3 sequence is 14 residues long. Trimming removed 10 bases from V and 1 base from J, with 13 bases in between. CDR3 residues: CAIPGTMNTGELFF. The CDR3 coding sequence is TGTGCCATCCCCGGGACAATGAACACCGGGGAGCTGTTTTTT.

The J gene is TRBJ1-1, the V gene TRBV6-5, with 7 bases fitting TRBD1. Losses at the gene ends were 6 bases for V and 7 bases for J; bases not matched to a gene: 14. CDR1 is MNHEY, CDR2 SVGAGI, per germline. This CDR3 region has 15 residues. The CDR3 here is CASRQEQGRGVEAFF. The CDR3, as DNA: TGTGCCAGCAGACAGGAACAGGGGCGGGGAGTTGAAGCTTTCTTT.

The chain couples TRBV6-5 to TRBJ1-1, with unresolved D. V lost 0 bases and J lost 3, with 5 bases in between. Germline CDR1 and CDR2: MNHEY and SVGAGI. This CDR3 has 13 residues. The CDR3 loop is CASSYSQDTEAFF. The CDR3, as DNA: TGTGCCAGCAGTTACTCGCAGGACACTGAAGCTTTCTTT.

This sequence joins TRBV19 and TRBJ1-4, with no clear D. Trimming cost V 9 bases and J 6 bases, with 14 bases left between them. The CDR3 is 13 residues long. CDR1 LNHDA and CDR2 SQIVND come from the germline V gene (reference sequence). The CDR3 here is CASGPSRDEKLFF. CDR3 coding DNA: TGTGCCAGCGGTCCCTCGCGGGATGAAAAACTGTTTTTT.

The genes are TRBV3-1 (or the pseudogene TRBV3-2) and TRBJ2-3, with TRBD2 matching over 8 bases. CDR1 is LGHDT and CDR2 is YNNKEL in the germline V gene (reference sequence). The CDR3 is 17 residues long. V lost 2 bases and J lost 2; bases outside the gene matches: 9. CDR3 residues: CASSQPSGPDYTDTQYF. The CDR3, as DNA: TGTGCCAGCAGCCAACCTAGCGGGCCGGATTACACAGATACGCAGTATTTT.

The CDR3 coding sequence is TGTGCCAGCTCACCGCAGGGGTCAGGGCAGCCCCAGCATTTT. It encodes CASSPQGSGQPQHF. The rearrangement links TRBV18 to TRBJ1-5; D might be TRBD1 (6 bases). CDR3 length equals 14 residues. Germline-derived CDR1 and CDR2 are KGHSH and LQKENI. Trimming took 3 bases from V and 7 from J, leaving 13 bases between them.

This chain uses TRBV5-8 with TRBJ2-5; TRBD2 might be the D (5 bases). V was trimmed by 4 bases and J by 5 bases, leaving 15 bases between them. CDR3 size: 14 residues. The V gene's germline CDR1 is SGHTS and CDR2 YDEGEE. CDR3 nucleotide sequence: TGTGCCAGCAGCGTGGCCGGGGTTTGGGAGACCCAGTACTTC. This sequence encodes CASSVAGVWETQYF.

J is TRBJ2-4 and V is TRBV18; the D is unclear. V gave up 2 bases and J gave up 1 base, with 9 bases separating them. Per germline, CDR1 KGHSH and CDR2 LQKENI. The CDR3 has 15 amino acids. In DNA form, the CDR3 reads TGTGCCAGCTCACCAGGTTTTGAGGCCAAAAACATTCAGTACTTC. Amino acids: CASSPGFEAKNIQYF. Based on the CDR3 plus reference TRBV18 and TRBJ2-4, the full variable domain is NAGVMQNPRHLVRRRGQEARLRCSPMKGHSHVYWYRQLPEEGLKFMVYLQKENIIDESGMPKERFSAEFPKEGPSILRIQQVVRGDSAAYFCASSPGFEAKNIQYFGAGTRLSVL.

Worth noting for this clone: The sample contains more than one DNA sequence encoding this CDR3. The rearrangement links TRBV18 to TRBJ1-1; tentative D call: TRBD1 (5 bases). V lost 5 bases to trimming and J lost 1 base, with 8 bases between them. Germline-derived CDR1 and CDR2 are KGHSH and LQKENI. This CDR3 is built from 13 residues. The CDR3 loop is CASSSGQNTEAFF. The CDR3 DNA sequence: TGTGCCAGCTCATCAGGACAGAACACTGAAGCTTTCTTT. The variable domain in full, with the rest retrieved from reference TRBV18 and TRBJ1-1, is NAGVMQNPRHLVRRRGQEARLRCSPMKGHSHVYWYRQLPEEGLKFMVYLQKENIIDESGMPKERFSAEFPKEGPSILRIQQVVRGDSAAYFCASSSGQNTEAFFGQGTRLTVV.

The chain employs TRBV2 and TRBJ1-2; the match to TRBD1 covers 9 bases. The CDR3 length is 15 residues. CDR1 is SNHLY and CDR2 is FYNNEI in the germline V gene. Unmatched junction bases numbered 6, after V lost 7 bases and J lost 0 bases. CDR3 loop: CASNGQGYTNYGYTF. CDR3 sequence (DNA): TGTGCCAGCAACGGACAGGGGTATACTAACTATGGCTACACCTTC.

This rearrangement joins TRBV6-5 to TRBJ2-1, with D possibly TRBD2 on 6 matching bases. Trimming left V 5 bases short and J 4 bases short, with 15 bases between. The CDR3 runs 15 residues. From germline, CDR1 is MNHEY and CDR2 SVGAGI. The CDR3 nucleotides are TGTGCCAGCAGTCCTCCTCGCGGGACTTACAATGAGCAGTTCTTC. Translating gives CASSPPRGTYNEQFF.

This clone was recorded only once. This chain links TRBV2 with TRBJ2-1, with 7 bases aligning to TRBD2. V trimming: 6 bases; J trimming: 0 bases; junction bases outside the gene matches: 5. The CDR3 is 15 residues long. Germline V CDR1 and CDR2: SNHLY, FYNNEI. CDR3 sequence: CASSTLAASYNEQFF. In DNA, the CDR3 is TGTGCCAGCAGCACCCTAGCGGCCTCCTACAATGAGCAGTTCTTC.

This clone has just a few counts. The CDR3 spells CASSETRAGEFYGYTF. The CDR3 DNA is TGTGCCAGCAGCGAAACTCGGGCGGGCGAGTTCTATGGCTACACCTTC. The rearrangement uses TRBV14 and TRBJ1-2; D unclear. The CDR3 totals 16 residues. Trimming shortened V by 5 bases and J by 4 bases, and 20 bases separated the two germline ends. The germline V gene has CDR1 SGHDN and CDR2 FVKESK.

This clone appeared many times. This chain connects TRBV11-2 to TRBJ1-1, with D tentatively TRBD1 (5 bases). V was shortened by 5 bases and J by 5 bases, with 15 bases between the two germline ends. Germline V gives CDR1 SGHAT, CDR2 FQNNGV. This CDR3 comprises 14 residues. The CDR3 reads CASSLLGGGTEAFF. The DNA of the CDR3 is TGTGCCAGCAGCCTCTTGGGGGGGGGAACTGAAGCTTTCTTT.

The chain has TRBV18 and TRBJ1-6; D unresolved. This CDR3 region has 16 residues. V lost 6 bases and J 9 bases, leaving 21 bases between the germline ends. CDR1 and CDR2 from the germline V gene are KGHSH and LQKENI. The CDR3 reads CASSLTGSGERSPLHF. DNA of the CDR3: TGTGCCAGCTCTCTCACGGGGTCAGGAGAACGTTCACCCCTCCACTTT. Using reference TRBV18 and TRBJ1-6 for the parts outside the CDR3, the full variable domain is NAGVMQNPRHLVRRRGQEARLRCSPMKGHSHVYWYRQLPEEGLKFMVYLQKENIIDESGMPKERFSAEFPKEGPSILRIQQVVRGDSAAYFCASSLTGSGERSPLHFGNGTRLTVT.

The chain recombines TRBV11-2 with TRBJ1-1, with D unresolved. Germline CDR1 and CDR2: SGHAT and FQNNGV. Trimming cost V 5 bases and J 4 bases, with 11 bases left between them. The length of the CDR3 is 13 residues. In DNA, the CDR3 is TGTGCCAGCAGCATCGGGAGAGGCACTGAAGCTTTCTTT. This sequence encodes CASSIGRGTEAFF.

This clone was picked up one time. The chain joins TRBV30 to TRBJ2-7; TRBD2 is a possible D gene (6 bases). There are 14 residues in the CDR3. Trimming left V 3 bases short and J 4 bases short, with 16 bases between. Germline V gene lookup returns CDR1 GTSNPN and CDR2 SVGIG (reference sequence). As DNA, the CDR3 is TGTGCCTGGAGGCACGGGACTTTCGGGTACGAGCAGTACTTC. Translated: CAWRHGTFGYEQYF.

This chain's CDR3 is CASSTLVETQYF. The DNA for the CDR3 is TGTGCCAGCAGTACTCTCGTAGAGACCCAGTACTTC. V and J are TRBV28 and TRBJ2-5; D remains ambiguous. This CDR3 contains 12 residues. Trimming took 5 bases from V and 4 from J, leaving 8 bases between them. Germline V gene data show CDR1 as MDHEN and CDR2 as SYDVKM.

This chain joins TRBV5-4 and TRBJ2-3, with TRBD2 matching 7 bases. The CDR3 totals 16 residues. V gave up 6 bases and J gave up 3 bases; unmatched junction bases: 13. Germline values: CDR1 SGHNT, CDR2 YYREEE (reference sequence). CDR3 residues: CASTQTGGGRTDTQYF. The CDR3 nucleotides are TGTGCCAGCACCCAAACGGGAGGCGGTAGGACAGATACGCAGTATTTT.

This sequence joins TRBV2 and TRBJ1-1; no reliable D call. Trimming removed 1 base from V and 3 bases from J, with 6 bases in between. Per the germline V gene, CDR1 is SNHLY and CDR2 is FYNNEI. The CDR3 is 13 residues long. The CDR3 DNA follows: TGTGCCAGCAGTGAAGTCGGGTACACTGAAGCTTTCTTT. Encoded protein: CASSEVGYTEAFF.

The chain combines TRBV7-3 with TRBJ2-1; D is possibly TRBD2 (6 bases). Germline CDR1 reads SGHTA; CDR2 reads FQGTGA. The CDR3 is 20 amino acids. The ends were cut back, 2 bases at V and 0 bases at J, with 23 bases in the middle. CDR3 sequence (DNA): TGTGCCAGCAGCTTATCCTTTGCGGGGACCTTCGAGGCCTCCTACAATGAGCAGTTCTTC. As protein: CASSLSFAGTFEASYNEQFF. Based on the CDR3 plus reference TRBV7-3 and TRBJ2-1, the full variable domain is GAGVSQTPSNKVTEKGKYVELRCDPISGHTALYWYRQSLGQGPEFLIYFQGTGAADDSGLPNDRFFAVRPEGSVSTLKIQRTERGDSAVYLCASSLSFAGTFEASYNEQFFGPGTRLTVL.

This sequence joins TRBV20-1 and TRBJ2-3; TRBD2 aligns across 12 bases. The V segment lost 3 bases and the J segment 1 base; nucleotides outside the gene matches: 11. The CDR3 contains 18 residues. Germline CDR1 DFQATT, CDR2 SNEGSKA (reference sequence). The CDR3 nucleotides read TGCAGTGCTAGTACCCCTAGCGGGAGGGGTCTGGGCACAGATACGCAGTATTTT. It encodes CSASTPSGRGLGTDTQYF.

This clone was observed a single time. The chain couples TRBV5-4 to TRBJ2-1, with TRBD2 as a possible D gene (5 bases). The CDR3 length is 15 residues. Trimming pared 0 bases from V and 4 bases from J, leaving 11 bases between. From germline, CDR1 is SGHNT and CDR2 YYREEE (reference sequence). The CDR3 region is CASSLGEGLYNEQFF. The DNA of the CDR3 is TGTGCCAGCAGCTTGGGAGAGGGCCTATACAATGAGCAGTTCTTC.

This clone showed up just a few times. CDR3 protein: CASSHRGTSGIIRDTQYF. The CDR3 coding sequence is TGTGCCAGCAGCCACCGTGGGACTAGCGGGATTATTAGGGATACGCAGTATTTT. This chain links TRBV11-2 with TRBJ2-3, with 13 bases that match TRBD2. Trimming removed 5 bases from V and 6 bases from J; junction bases left unmatched: 14. CDR3 length equals 18 residues. Germline lookup yields CDR1 SGHAT and CDR2 FQNNGV.

The J gene is TRBJ2-5, the V gene TRBV5-1; TRBD2 aligns across 9 bases. The CDR3 loop spans 17 amino acids. The junction had 11 bases not matched to a gene; V was cut back by 0 bases and J by 5 bases. Germline V gives CDR1 SGHRS, CDR2 YFSETQ. The CDR3 region is CASSLAFSASGMETQYF. In DNA form, the CDR3 reads TGCGCCAGCAGCTTGGCCTTTTCTGCTAGCGGGATGGAGACCCAGTACTTC.

The J gene is TRBJ2-7, the V gene TRBV27; 8 bases match TRBD1. CDR1 is MNHEY, CDR2 SMNVEV, per germline (reference sequence). V dropped 6 bases and J dropped 1; count of bases not matched to a gene: 8. This CDR3 contains 15 residues. In nucleotides, the CDR3 is TGTGCCAGCAGCCACGCCAGGACAGGGTCCTACGAGCAGTACTTC. It yields the protein CASSHARTGSYEQYF.